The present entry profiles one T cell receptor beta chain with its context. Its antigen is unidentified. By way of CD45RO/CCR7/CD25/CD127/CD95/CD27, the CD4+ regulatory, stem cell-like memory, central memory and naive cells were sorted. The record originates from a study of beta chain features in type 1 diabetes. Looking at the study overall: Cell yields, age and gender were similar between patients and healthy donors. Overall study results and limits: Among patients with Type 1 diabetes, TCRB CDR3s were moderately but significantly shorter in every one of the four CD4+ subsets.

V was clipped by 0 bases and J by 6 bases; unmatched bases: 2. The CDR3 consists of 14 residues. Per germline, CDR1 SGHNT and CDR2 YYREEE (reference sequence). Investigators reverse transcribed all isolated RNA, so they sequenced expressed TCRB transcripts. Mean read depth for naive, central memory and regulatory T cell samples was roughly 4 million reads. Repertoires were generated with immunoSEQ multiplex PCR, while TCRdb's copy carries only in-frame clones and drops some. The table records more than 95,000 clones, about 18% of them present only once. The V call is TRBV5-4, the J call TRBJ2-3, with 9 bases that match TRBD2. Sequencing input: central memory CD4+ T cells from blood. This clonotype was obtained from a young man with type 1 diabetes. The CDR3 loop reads CASSLASGMDTQYF. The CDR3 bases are TGTGCCAGCAGCTTGGCTAGCGGGATGGATACGCAGTATTTT.